This T cell receptor (beta chain) comes out of a study of CD8 T cells in Susac syndrome. The wider study: The Susac syndrome patients were therapy-naive, on corticosteroids, or on intravenous immunoglobulin alone at blood draw.

About this clonotype: The antigen is undetermined.

General observations from the study: Susac syndrome CD4+ T cell repertoires showed no clonal expansion.

An amount of RNA that ranged from roughly 0.45 to 1 ug was reverse transcribed with random hexamers. An immunoSEQ multiplex PCR amplified TCR beta CDR3 over 54 Vbeta and 13 Jbeta. TCRdb used MiXCR to reprocess the immunoSEQ multiplex PCR reads, holding one entry per CDR3 protein. The table shows about 150,000 distinct CDR3 sequences, with approximately 95% occurring only once. Trimming removed 2 bases at V and 5 bases at J, with 18 bases between. The CDR3 is 16 residues long. The germline V gene encodes CDR1 MGHRA and CDR2 YSYEKL. Sequencing input: CD4+ T cells from PBMCs. This sequence joins TRBV4-1 and TRBJ1-2; no clear D gene. The receptor's source is a human donor with Susac syndrome. CDR3: CASSQSSLTQGYGYTF. The CDR3 DNA follows: TGCGCCAGCAGCCAATCCAGCCTGACGCAAGGGTATGGCTACACCTTC.